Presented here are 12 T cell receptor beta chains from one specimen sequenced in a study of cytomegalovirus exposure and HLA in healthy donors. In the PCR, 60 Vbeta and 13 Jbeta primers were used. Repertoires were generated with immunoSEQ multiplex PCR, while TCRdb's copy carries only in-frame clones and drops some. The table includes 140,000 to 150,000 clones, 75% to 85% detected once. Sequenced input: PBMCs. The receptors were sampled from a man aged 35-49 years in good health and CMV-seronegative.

In DNA form, the CDR3 reads TGTGCCAGCAGTACGGGGACAGGGAGCGGCTACACCTTC. Encoded protein: CASSTGTGSGYTF. J is TRBJ1-2 and V is TRBV27; 9 nucleotides align to TRBD1. This CDR3 is built from 13 residues. V trimming: 5 bases; J trimming: 8 bases; junction bases outside the gene matches: 6. Germline loops: CDR1 MNHEY, CDR2 SMNVEV (reference sequence).

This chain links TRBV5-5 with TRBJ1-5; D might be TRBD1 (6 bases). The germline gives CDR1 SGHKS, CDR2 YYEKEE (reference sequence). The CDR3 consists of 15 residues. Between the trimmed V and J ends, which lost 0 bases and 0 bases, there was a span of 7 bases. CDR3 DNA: TGTGCCAGCAGCTTGGGCAGGGGTAGCAATCAGCCCCAGCATTTT. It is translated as CASSLGRGSNQPQHF.

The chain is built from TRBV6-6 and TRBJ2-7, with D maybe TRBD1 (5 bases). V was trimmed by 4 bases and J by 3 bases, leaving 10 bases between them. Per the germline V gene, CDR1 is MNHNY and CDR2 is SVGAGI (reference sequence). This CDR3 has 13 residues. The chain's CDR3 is CASSSVTVYEQYF. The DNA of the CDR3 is TGTGCCAGCAGTTCCGTGACAGTCTACGAGCAGTACTTC.

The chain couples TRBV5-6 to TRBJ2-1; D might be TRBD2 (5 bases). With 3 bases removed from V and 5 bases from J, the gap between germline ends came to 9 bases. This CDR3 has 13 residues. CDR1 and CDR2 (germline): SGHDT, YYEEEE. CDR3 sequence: CASSSRVNNEQFF. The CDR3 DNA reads TGTGCCAGCAGCTCGAGGGTTAACAATGAGCAGTTCTTC.

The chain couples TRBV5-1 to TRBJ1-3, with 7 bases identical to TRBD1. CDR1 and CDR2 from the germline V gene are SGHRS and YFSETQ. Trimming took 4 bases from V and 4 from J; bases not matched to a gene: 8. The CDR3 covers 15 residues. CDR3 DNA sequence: TGCGCCAGCAGCGCTCGACAGGGCGCAGGAAACACCATATATTTT. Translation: CASSARQGAGNTIYF. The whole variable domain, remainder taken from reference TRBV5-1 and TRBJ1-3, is KAGVTQTPRYLIKTRGQQVTLSCSPISGHRSVSWYQQTPGQGLQFLFEYFSETQRNKGNFPGRFSGRQFSNSRSEMNVSTLELGDSALYLCASSARQGAGNTIYFGEGSWLTVV.

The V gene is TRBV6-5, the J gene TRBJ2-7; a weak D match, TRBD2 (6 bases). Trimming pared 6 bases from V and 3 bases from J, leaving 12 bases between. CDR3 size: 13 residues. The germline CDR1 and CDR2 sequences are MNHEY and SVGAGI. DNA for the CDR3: TGTGCCAGCAGCACGGGGACTTTCTACGAGCAGTACTTC. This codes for CASSTGTFYEQYF.

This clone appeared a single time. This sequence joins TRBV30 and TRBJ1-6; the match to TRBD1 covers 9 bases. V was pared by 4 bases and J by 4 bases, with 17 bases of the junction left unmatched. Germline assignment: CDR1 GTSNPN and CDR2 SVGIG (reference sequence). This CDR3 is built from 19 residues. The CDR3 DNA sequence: TGTGCCTGGAACCACCGCTTCCGGGACAGGGAGTCATATAATTCACCCCTCCACTTT. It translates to CAWNHRFRDRESYNSPLHF. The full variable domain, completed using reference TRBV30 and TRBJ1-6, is SQTIHQWPATLVQPVGSPLSLECTVEGTSNPNLYWYRQAAGRGLQLLFYSVGIGQISSEVPQNLSASRPQDRQFILSSKKLLLSDSGFYLCAWNHRFRDRESYNSPLHFGNGTRLTVT.

The CDR3 DNA follows: TGTGCCAGCAGCAAACTTAGCGGGGGTGAGACCCAGTACTTC. Protein product: CASSKLSGGETQYF. The chain employs TRBV9 and TRBJ2-5, with 9 nucleotides matching TRBD2. Germline V gene sequence: CDR1 SGDLS, CDR2 YYNGEE. The trim removed 4 bases at V and 5 bases at J, leaving 6 bases unmatched. CDR3 length: 14 residues.

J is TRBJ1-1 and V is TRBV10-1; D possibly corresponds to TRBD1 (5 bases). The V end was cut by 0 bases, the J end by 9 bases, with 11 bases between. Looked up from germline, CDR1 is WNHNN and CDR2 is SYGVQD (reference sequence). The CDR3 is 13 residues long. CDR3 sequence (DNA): TGCGCCAGCAGTGAGTCCGGACAAGATAAAGCTTTCTTT. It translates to CASSESGQDKAFF.

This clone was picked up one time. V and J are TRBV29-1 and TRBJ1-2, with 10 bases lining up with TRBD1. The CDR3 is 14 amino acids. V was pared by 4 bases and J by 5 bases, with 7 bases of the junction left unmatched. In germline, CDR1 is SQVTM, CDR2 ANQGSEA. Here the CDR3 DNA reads TGCAGCGTTGGGGGGACAGGGGACGCTTATGGCTACACCTTC. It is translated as CSVGGTGDAYGYTF.

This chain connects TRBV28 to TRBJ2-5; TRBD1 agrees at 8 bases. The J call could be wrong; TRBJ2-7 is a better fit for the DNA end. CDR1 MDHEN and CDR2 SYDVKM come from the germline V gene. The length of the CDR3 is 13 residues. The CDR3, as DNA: TGTGCCAGCGCCCCGGACAGGGTCGACGAGCAGTACTTC. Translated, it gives CASAPDRVDEQYF.

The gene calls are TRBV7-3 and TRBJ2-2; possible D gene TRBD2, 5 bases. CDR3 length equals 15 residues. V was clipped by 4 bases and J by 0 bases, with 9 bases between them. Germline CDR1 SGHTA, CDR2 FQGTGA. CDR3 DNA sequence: TGTGCCAGCAGCTCGGAGGCGCCGAACACCGGGGAGCTGTTTTTT. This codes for CASSSEAPNTGELFF.